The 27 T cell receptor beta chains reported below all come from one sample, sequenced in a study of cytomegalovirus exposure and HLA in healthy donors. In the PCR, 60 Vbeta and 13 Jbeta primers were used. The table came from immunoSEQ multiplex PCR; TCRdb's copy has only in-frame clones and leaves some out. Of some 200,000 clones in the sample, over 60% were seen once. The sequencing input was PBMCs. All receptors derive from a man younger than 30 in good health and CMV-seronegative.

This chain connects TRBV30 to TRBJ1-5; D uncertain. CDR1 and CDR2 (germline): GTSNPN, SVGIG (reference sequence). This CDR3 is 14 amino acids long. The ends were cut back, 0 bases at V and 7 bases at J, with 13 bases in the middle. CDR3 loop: CAWSVLASGQPQHF. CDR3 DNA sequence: TGTGCCTGGAGTGTACTCGCATCGGGACAGCCCCAGCATTTT.

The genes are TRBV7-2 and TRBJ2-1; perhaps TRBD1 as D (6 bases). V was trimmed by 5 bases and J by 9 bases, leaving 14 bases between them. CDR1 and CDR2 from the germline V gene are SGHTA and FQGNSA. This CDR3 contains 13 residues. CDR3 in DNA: TGTGCCAGCAGCCCGCGGACAGTTAGTGAGCAGTTCTTC. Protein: CASSPRTVSEQFF.

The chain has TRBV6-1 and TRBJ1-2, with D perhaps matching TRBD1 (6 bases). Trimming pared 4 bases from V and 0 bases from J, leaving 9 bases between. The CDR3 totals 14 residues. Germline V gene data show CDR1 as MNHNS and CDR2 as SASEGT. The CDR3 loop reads CASSARTANYGYTF. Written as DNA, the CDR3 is TGTGCCAGCAGTGCCCGGACAGCTAACTATGGCTACACCTTC.

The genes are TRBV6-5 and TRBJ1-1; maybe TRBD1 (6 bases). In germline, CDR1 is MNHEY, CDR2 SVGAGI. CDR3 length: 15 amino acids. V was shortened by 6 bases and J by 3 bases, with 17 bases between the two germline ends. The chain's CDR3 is CASSQMSGVHTEAFF. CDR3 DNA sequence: TGTGCCAGCAGCCAAATGTCAGGGGTCCACACTGAAGCTTTCTTT.

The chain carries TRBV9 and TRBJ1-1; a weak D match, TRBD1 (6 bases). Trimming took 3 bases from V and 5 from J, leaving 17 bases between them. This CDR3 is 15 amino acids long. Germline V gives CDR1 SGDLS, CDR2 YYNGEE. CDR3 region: CASSDRLDRETEAFF. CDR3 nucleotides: TGTGCCAGCAGCGATAGACTGGACAGAGAAACTGAAGCTTTCTTT.

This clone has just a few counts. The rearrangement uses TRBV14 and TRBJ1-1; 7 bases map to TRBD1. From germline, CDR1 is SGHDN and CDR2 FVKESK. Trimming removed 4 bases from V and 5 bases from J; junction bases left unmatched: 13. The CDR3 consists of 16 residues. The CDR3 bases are TGTGCCAGCAGCCTCCGGATTGAGGAGGGGGCGACTGAAGCTTTCTTT. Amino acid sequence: CASSLRIEEGATEAFF.

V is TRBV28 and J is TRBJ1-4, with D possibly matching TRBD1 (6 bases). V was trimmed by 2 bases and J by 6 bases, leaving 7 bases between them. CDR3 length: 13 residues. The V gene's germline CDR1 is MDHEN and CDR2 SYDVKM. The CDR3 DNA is TGTGCCAGCAGTTTAAACAGGGATGAAAAACTGTTTTTT. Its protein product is CASSLNRDEKLFF.

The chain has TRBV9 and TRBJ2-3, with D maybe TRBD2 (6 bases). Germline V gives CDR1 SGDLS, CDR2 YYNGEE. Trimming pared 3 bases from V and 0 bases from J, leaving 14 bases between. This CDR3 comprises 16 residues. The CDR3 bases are TGTGCCAGCAGCGCTCTTAGCGGCGGTAGCACAGATACGCAGTATTTT. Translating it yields CASSALSGGSTDTQYF.

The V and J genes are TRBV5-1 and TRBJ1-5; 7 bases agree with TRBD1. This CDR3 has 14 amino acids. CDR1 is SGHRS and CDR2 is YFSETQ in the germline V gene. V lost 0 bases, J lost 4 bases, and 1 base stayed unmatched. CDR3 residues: CASSLGTGNQPQHF. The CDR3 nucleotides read TGCGCCAGCAGCTTGGGGACAGGAAATCAGCCCCAGCATTTT.

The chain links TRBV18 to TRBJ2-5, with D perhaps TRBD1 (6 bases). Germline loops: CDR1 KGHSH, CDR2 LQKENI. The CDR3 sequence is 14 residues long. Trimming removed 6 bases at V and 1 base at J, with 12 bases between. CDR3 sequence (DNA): TGTGCCAGCTCTAAACGACAGGCCCAAGAGACCCAGTACTTC. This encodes CASSKRQAQETQYF. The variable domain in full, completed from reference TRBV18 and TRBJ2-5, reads NAGVMQNPRHLVRRRGQEARLRCSPMKGHSHVYWYRQLPEEGLKFMVYLQKENIIDESGMPKERFSAEFPKEGPSILRIQQVVRGDSAAYFCASSKRQAQETQYFGPGTRLLVL.

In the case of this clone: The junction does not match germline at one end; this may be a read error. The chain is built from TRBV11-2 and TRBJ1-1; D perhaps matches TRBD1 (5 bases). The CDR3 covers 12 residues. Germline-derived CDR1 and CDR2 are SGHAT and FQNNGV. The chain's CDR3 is CASSNLGGIRLF. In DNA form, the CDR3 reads TGTGCCAGCAGCAACCTGGGGGGTATCAGGCTCTTT.

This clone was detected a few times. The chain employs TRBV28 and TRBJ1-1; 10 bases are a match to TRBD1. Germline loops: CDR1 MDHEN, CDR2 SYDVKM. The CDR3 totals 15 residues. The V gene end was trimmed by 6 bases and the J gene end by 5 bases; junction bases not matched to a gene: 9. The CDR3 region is CASSRPGQGRTEAFF. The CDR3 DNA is TGTGCCAGCAGCCGACCGGGACAGGGGAGGACTGAAGCTTTCTTT. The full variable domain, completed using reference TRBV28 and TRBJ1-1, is DVKVTQSSRYLVKRTGEKVFLECVQDMDHENMFWYRQDPGLGLRLIYFSYDVKMKEKGDIPEGYSVSREKKERFSLILESASTNQTSMYLCASSRPGQGRTEAFFGQGTRLTVV.

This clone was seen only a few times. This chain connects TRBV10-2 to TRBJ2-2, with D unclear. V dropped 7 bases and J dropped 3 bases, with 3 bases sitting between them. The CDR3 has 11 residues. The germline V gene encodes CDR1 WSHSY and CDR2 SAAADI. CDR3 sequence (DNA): TGCGCCAGCACGGACACCGGGGAGCTGTTTTTT. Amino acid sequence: CASTDTGELFF.

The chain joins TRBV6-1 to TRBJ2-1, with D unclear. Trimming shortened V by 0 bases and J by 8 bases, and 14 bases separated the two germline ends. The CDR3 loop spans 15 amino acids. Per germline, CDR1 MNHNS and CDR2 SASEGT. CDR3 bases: TGTGCCAGCAGTGAAGCGTCGTTAGCTTGGGATGAGCAGTTCTTC. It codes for CASSEASLAWDEQFF.

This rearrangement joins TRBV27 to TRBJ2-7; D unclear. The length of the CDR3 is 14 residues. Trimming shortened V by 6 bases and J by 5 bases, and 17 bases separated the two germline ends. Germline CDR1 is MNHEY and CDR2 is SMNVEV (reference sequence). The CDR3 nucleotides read TGTGCCAGCAGACACACCCAGGATTTGGACGAGCAGTACTTC. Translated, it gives CASRHTQDLDEQYF.

CDR3 bases: TGTGCCAGCACCCCGACAGGGGGCGAGTATGGCTACACCTTC. It yields the protein CASTPTGGEYGYTF. The chain has TRBV4-2 and TRBJ1-2, with TRBD1 matching over 10 bases. V shed 7 bases, J shed 5 bases, and the junction held 7 bases outside the gene matches. The V gene's germline CDR1 is LGHNA and CDR2 YNFKEQ. The CDR3 sequence is 14 residues long.

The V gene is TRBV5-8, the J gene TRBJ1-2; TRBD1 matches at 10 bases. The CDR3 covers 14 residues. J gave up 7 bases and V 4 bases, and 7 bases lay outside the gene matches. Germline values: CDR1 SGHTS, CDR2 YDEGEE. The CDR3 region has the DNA TGTGCCAGCAGCCCGGGACAGGGGTTTGGTGGCTACACCTTC. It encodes CASSPGQGFGGYTF.

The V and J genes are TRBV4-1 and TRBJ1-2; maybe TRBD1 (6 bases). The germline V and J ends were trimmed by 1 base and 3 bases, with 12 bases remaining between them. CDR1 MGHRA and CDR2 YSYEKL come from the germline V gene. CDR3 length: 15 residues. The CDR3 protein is CASSQVGGRDYGYTF. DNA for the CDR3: TGCGCCAGCAGCCAAGTCGGGGGGCGGGACTATGGCTACACCTTC.

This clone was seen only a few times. The CDR3 sequence is CASSRGTDTQYF. CDR3 in DNA: TGTGCCAGCAGCCGGGGTACAGATACGCAGTATTTT. This chain connects TRBV11-3 to TRBJ2-3; possibly TRBD2 for D (5 bases). Germline CDR1 and CDR2: SGHNT and YENEEA. The CDR3 is 12 amino acids. V shed 5 bases and J shed 3 bases, with 6 bases lying between them.

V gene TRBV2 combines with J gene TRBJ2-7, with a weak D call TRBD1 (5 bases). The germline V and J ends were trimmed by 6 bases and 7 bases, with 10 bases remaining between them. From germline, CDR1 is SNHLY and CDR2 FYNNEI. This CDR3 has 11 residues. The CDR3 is CASSRAGEQYF. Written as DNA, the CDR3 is TGTGCCAGCAGCCGGGCAGGGGAGCAGTACTTC.

CDR3 loop: CASSGKTGTYEQYF. CDR3 in DNA: TGTGCCAGCAGCGGAAAAACAGGGACCTACGAGCAGTACTTC. The gene calls are TRBV5-4 and TRBJ2-7; TRBD1 might be the D (6 bases). V was shortened by 4 bases and J by 2 bases, with 13 bases between the two germline ends. There are 14 residues in the CDR3. The germline CDR1 and CDR2 sequences are SGHNT and YYREEE (reference sequence).

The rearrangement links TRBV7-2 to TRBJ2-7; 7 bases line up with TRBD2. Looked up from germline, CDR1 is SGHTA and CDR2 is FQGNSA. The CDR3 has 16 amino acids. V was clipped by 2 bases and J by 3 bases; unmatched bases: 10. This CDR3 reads CASSLQAGLPNYEQYF. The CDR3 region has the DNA TGTGCCAGCAGCTTACAAGCGGGACTGCCGAACTACGAGCAGTACTTC.

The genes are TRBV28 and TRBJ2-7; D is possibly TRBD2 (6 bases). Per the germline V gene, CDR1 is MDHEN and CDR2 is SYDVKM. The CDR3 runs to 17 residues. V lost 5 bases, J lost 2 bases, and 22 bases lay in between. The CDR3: CASSPPPWGENTYEQYF. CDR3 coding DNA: TGTGCCAGCAGTCCCCCCCCCTGGGGGGAGAATACCTACGAGCAGTACTTC.

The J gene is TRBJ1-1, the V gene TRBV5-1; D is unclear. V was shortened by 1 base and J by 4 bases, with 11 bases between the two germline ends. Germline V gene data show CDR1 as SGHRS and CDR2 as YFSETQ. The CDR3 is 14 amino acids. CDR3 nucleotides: TGCGCCAGCAGCTTGTCGTCCAGCGGCACTGAAGCTTTCTTT. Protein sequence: CASSLSSSGTEAFF. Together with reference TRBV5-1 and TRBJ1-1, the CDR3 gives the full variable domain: KAGVTQTPRYLIKTRGQQVTLSCSPISGHRSVSWYQQTPGQGLQFLFEYFSETQRNKGNFPGRFSGRQFSNSRSEMNVSTLELGDSALYLCASSLSSSGTEAFFGQGTRLTVV.

This CDR3 is CASSVSGLAEQYF. CDR3 coding DNA: TGTGCCAGCAGCGTATCGGGACTAGCCGAGCAGTACTTC. The chain recombines TRBV9 with TRBJ2-7; 9 positions agree with TRBD2. CDR1 is SGDLS, CDR2 YYNGEE, per germline. The V segment lost 1 base and the J segment 6 bases; nucleotides outside the gene matches: 2. This CDR3 contains 13 residues.

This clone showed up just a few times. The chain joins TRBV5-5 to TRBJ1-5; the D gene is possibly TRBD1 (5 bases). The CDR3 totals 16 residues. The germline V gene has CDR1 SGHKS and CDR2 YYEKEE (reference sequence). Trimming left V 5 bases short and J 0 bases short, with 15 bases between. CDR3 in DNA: TGTGCCAGCAGTCGGACATATTCCCTTAGCAATCAGCCCCAGCATTTT. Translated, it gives CASSRTYSLSNQPQHF.

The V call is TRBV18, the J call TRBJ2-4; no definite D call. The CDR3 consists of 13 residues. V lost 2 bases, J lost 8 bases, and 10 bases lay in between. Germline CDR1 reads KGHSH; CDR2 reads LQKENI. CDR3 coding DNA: TGTGCCAGCTCACCAACCCGAGAGGACATTCAGTACTTC. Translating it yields CASSPTREDIQYF.